Below, 10 T cell receptor beta chains from the same sample are listed, as sequenced in a study of cytotoxic CD8 clonotypes in ibrutinib-treated CLL. Using immunoSEQ multiplex PCR, the repertoire was profiled, and TCRdb retains in-frame clones only, with some absent. The sample lists approximately 100,000 clones, about 78% seen once, with about 33% in the top ten. Sample: PBMCs, taken after 12 months of ibrutinib treatment. These TCRs come from a human donor with chronic lymphocytic leukemia.

The rearrangement uses TRBV9 and TRBJ2-1, with 12 bases matching TRBD2. The CDR3 is made up of 17 amino acids. The V and J ends lost 2 bases and 3 bases, in that order; junction bases with no gene match: 6. Germline CDR1 reads SGDLS; CDR2 reads YYNGEE. The DNA for the CDR3 is TGTGCCAGCAGCGTCCGACTAGCGGGGGAGGGCTACAATGAGCAGTTCTTC. It encodes CASSVRLAGEGYNEQFF. Filled out from reference TRBV9 and TRBJ2-1, the complete variable domain reads DSGVTQTPKHLITATGQRVTLRCSPRSGDLSVYWYQQSLDQGLQFLIQYYNGEERAKGNILERFSAQQFPDLHSELNLSSLELGDSALYFCASSVRLAGEGYNEQFFGPGTRLTVL.

This sequence joins TRBV6-1 and TRBJ2-5; no clear D. CDR1 and CDR2 (germline): MNHNS, SASEGT. The CDR3 covers 11 residues. Trimming took off 6 bases at V and 3 bases at J, with 5 bases between the two ends. CDR3: CASREKETQYF. CDR3 coding DNA: TGTGCCAGCAGGGAAAAAGAGACCCAGTACTTC.

The chain links TRBV2 to TRBJ2-1; TRBD1 might be the D (6 bases). Deletions cut 6 bases from V and 3 bases from J, with 18 bases between. The CDR3 covers 16 residues. Germline V gene data show CDR1 as SNHLY and CDR2 as FYNNEI. CDR3 protein: CASRATGYLLYNEQFF. CDR3 coding DNA: TGTGCCAGCAGGGCAACAGGGTATCTCCTCTACAATGAGCAGTTCTTC. The variable domain in full, completed from reference TRBV2 and TRBJ2-1, reads EPEVTQTPSHQVTQMGQEVILRCVPISNHLYFYWYRQILGQKVEFLVSFYNNEISEKSEIFDDQFSVERPDGSNFTLKIRSTKLEDSAMYFCASRATGYLLYNEQFFGPGTRLTVL.

The genes are TRBV28 and TRBJ1-5; D is undetermined. This CDR3 spans 13 amino acids. Deletions cut 5 bases from V and 1 base from J, with 6 bases between. Germline-derived CDR1 and CDR2 are MDHEN and SYDVKM. The CDR3 is CASSENSNQPQHF. In nucleotides, the CDR3 is TGTGCCAGCAGTGAAAACAGCAATCAGCCCCAGCATTTT.

In its sample, this clone was seen once. The chain couples TRBV7-8 to TRBJ2-5; no definite D call. The germline V gene encodes CDR1 SGHVS and CDR2 FQNEAQ. The CDR3 covers 13 residues. Trimming took 3 bases from V and 6 from J, leaving 11 bases between them. Here the CDR3 reads CASSFRSEQTQYF. CDR3 DNA sequence: TGTGCCAGCAGCTTTAGAAGCGAGCAGACCCAGTACTTC.

This chain connects TRBV5-4 to TRBJ1-1, with a weak D call TRBD1 (5 bases). This CDR3 comprises 15 residues. CDR1 and CDR2 from the germline V gene are SGHNT and YYREEE (reference sequence). V was clipped by 4 bases and J by 3 bases, with 16 bases between them. The CDR3, as DNA: TGTGCCAGCAGCCCGACAGTGGGTTGGGACACTGAAGCTTTCTTT. Protein product: CASSPTVGWDTEAFF.

The rearrangement links TRBV19 to TRBJ2-5; D may be TRBD2 (7 bases). V was trimmed by 6 bases and J by 2 bases, leaving 10 bases between them. The CDR3 consists of 13 residues. Germline V lookup: CDR1 LNHDA, CDR2 SQIVND (reference sequence). The CDR3 protein is CASSGGLQETQYF. The CDR3 region has the DNA TGTGCCAGTAGCGGGGGGCTACAAGAGACCCAGTACTTC.

The rearrangement links TRBV11-1 to TRBJ2-3; no clear D. Germline-derived CDR1 and CDR2 are SGHAT and FQDESV (reference sequence). There are 15 residues in the CDR3. Trimming left V 2 bases short and J 2 bases short, with 11 bases between. CDR3 bases: TGTGCCAGCAGCTTATCTCAGCGATACACAGATACGCAGTATTTT. It is translated as CASSLSQRYTDTQYF. The full variable domain, in which reference TRBV11-1 and TRBJ2-3 provide the parts outside the CDR3, is EAEVAQSPRYKITEKSQAVAFWCDPISGHATLYWYRQILGQGPELLVQFQDESVVDDSQLPKDRFSAERLKGVDSTLKIQPAELGDSAMYLCASSLSQRYTDTQYFGPGTRLTVL.

The chain has TRBV9 and TRBJ2-7; either TRBD1 or TRBD2 may supply D (6 bases each). Germline values: CDR1 SGDLS, CDR2 YYNGEE. Between the trimmed V and J ends, which lost 4 bases and 5 bases, there was a span of 10 bases. The CDR3 is 12 amino acids. CDR3 protein: CASSLGGNEQYF. Written as DNA, the CDR3 is TGTGCCAGCAGCCTGGGGGGCAACGAGCAGTACTTC.

V and J are TRBV7-2 and TRBJ2-7, with a weak D call TRBD2 (7 bases). Per germline, CDR1 SGHTA and CDR2 FQGNSA. The CDR3 has 14 amino acids. The V end lost 2 bases, the J end lost 5 bases, and 13 bases lay between the germline ends. CDR3 DNA: TGTGCCAGCAGCTTACCTTGGGGGGGGCACGAGCAGTACTTC. Protein product: CASSLPWGGHEQYF.